The 10 T cell receptor beta chains below all came from one sample that was sequenced in a study of T cell responses to AZD1222 COVID-19 vaccine. Generated by immunoSEQ multiplex PCR, the TCRdb table keeps only in-frame clones and is missing some. Of approximately 100,000 clones listed, 88% were seen once; the top ten hold over 6.5%. This sample comprised peripheral blood, obtained on day 0 of AZD1222 vaccination. The receptors were sampled from an adult in good health.

The V gene is TRBV9, the J gene TRBJ2-7; TRBD2 matches at 11 bases. The CDR3 totals 14 residues. Germline V gene lookup returns CDR1 SGDLS and CDR2 YYNGEE. V shed 2 bases and J 6 bases; nucleotides not matched to a gene: 4. The CDR3 region has the DNA TGTGCCAGCAGCGTCCTAGCGGGAGGTGTCGAGCAGTACTTC. It yields the protein CASSVLAGGVEQYF.

The CDR3 coding sequence is TGTGCCAGCAGTTACTCGGGACCGGAGCCCCAGCATTTT. The encoded protein is CASSYSGPEPQHF. The V gene is TRBV6-5, the J gene TRBJ1-5, with a tentative D call TRBD1 (5 bases). The CDR3 covers 13 residues. Trimming stripped 0 bases from V and 8 bases from J, with 8 bases between. The germline gives CDR1 MNHEY, CDR2 SVGAGI.

The chain has TRBV3-1 (or the pseudogene TRBV3-2) and TRBJ1-2; 10 bases map to TRBD1. V lost 5 bases, J lost 5 bases, and 11 bases stayed unmatched. Germline CDR1 LGHDT, CDR2 YNNKEL (reference sequence). The CDR3 loop spans 16 amino acids. This CDR3 is CASSSPGDRGLYGYTF. The CDR3 bases are TGTGCCAGCAGCTCCCCCGGGGACAGGGGTCTATATGGCTACACCTTC.

This clone was detected only a few times. This chain links TRBV4-3 with TRBJ2-2, with 8 bases matching TRBD2. The CDR3 totals 14 residues. Per germline, CDR1 LGHNA and CDR2 YSLEER. Trimming at V came to 6 bases and at J to 7 bases, leaving 7 bases not matched to a gene. CDR3 sequence reads: CASSGTRGIGELFF. CDR3 nucleotides: TGCGCCAGCAGTGGGACTAGGGGGATCGGGGAGCTGTTTTTT.

The chain is built from TRBV28 and TRBJ2-1; either TRBD1 or TRBD2 may supply D (5 bases each). The germline V and J ends were trimmed by 4 bases and 5 bases, with 15 bases remaining between them. Per the germline V gene, CDR1 is MDHEN and CDR2 is SYDVKM. The CDR3 has 15 amino acids. The CDR3 region is CASSSNRDLDNEQFF. CDR3 DNA sequence: TGTGCCAGCAGTTCTAACCGGGACCTCGACAATGAGCAGTTCTTC.

The rearrangement links TRBV7-3 to TRBJ2-2; 8 bases agree with TRBD2. Germline lookup yields CDR1 SGHTA and CDR2 FQGTGA. The CDR3 consists of 18 residues. J gave up 0 bases and V 2 bases, and 8 bases lay outside the gene matches. The CDR3 is CASSLAGSGAANTGELFF. The CDR3 DNA sequence: TGTGCCAGCAGCTTAGCGGGTAGCGGGGCTGCGAACACCGGGGAGCTGTTTTTT.

The V gene is TRBV5-4, the J gene TRBJ1-2; D remains ambiguous. Trimming took off 2 bases at V and 5 bases at J, with 16 bases between the two ends. CDR1 and CDR2 (germline): SGHNT, YYREEE (reference sequence). CDR3 length equals 15 residues. The CDR3 coding sequence is TGTGCCAGCAGCTTTCGGTCCGCCGGCCGGTATGGCTACACCTTC. Translating it yields CASSFRSAGRYGYTF.

The sample holds one count of this clone. V is TRBV19 and J is TRBJ2-3; 10 bases fit TRBD1. Trimming at V came to 10 bases and at J to 1 base, leaving 2 bases not matched to a gene. Germline assignment: CDR1 LNHDA and CDR2 SQIVND (reference sequence). The CDR3 runs to 13 residues. The chain's CDR3 is CATGQGGTDTQYF. In nucleotides, the CDR3 is TGTGCCACAGGACAGGGGGGCACAGATACGCAGTATTTT. The whole variable domain, filled in from reference TRBV19 and TRBJ2-3, reads DGGITQSPKYLFRKEGQNVTLSCEQNLNHDAMYWYRQDPGQGLRLIYYSQIVNDFQKGDIAEGYSVSREKKESFPLTVTSAQKNPTAFYLCATGQGGTDTQYFGPGTRLTVL.

This chain uses TRBV6-2 or TRBV6-3 with TRBJ2-7; TRBD1 matches at 7 bases. This CDR3 has 14 amino acids. The germline V gene has CDR1 MNHEY and CDR2 SVGEGT. The V and J ends lost 4 bases and 3 bases, in that order; junction bases with no gene match: 6. In nucleotides, the CDR3 is TGTGCCAGCAGTTTGGAGACAGGGATCTACGAGCAGTACTTC. Its translation is CASSLETGIYEQYF.

The CDR3: CSASLYSPLHF. The CDR3 DNA sequence: TGCAGTGCTAGCTTGTATTCACCCCTCCACTTT. The chain uses TRBV20-1 and TRBJ1-6; D not resolved. Trimming removed 3 bases at V and 8 bases at J, with 5 bases between. CDR3 length equals 11 residues. Germline V gives CDR1 DFQATT, CDR2 SNEGSKA (reference sequence).